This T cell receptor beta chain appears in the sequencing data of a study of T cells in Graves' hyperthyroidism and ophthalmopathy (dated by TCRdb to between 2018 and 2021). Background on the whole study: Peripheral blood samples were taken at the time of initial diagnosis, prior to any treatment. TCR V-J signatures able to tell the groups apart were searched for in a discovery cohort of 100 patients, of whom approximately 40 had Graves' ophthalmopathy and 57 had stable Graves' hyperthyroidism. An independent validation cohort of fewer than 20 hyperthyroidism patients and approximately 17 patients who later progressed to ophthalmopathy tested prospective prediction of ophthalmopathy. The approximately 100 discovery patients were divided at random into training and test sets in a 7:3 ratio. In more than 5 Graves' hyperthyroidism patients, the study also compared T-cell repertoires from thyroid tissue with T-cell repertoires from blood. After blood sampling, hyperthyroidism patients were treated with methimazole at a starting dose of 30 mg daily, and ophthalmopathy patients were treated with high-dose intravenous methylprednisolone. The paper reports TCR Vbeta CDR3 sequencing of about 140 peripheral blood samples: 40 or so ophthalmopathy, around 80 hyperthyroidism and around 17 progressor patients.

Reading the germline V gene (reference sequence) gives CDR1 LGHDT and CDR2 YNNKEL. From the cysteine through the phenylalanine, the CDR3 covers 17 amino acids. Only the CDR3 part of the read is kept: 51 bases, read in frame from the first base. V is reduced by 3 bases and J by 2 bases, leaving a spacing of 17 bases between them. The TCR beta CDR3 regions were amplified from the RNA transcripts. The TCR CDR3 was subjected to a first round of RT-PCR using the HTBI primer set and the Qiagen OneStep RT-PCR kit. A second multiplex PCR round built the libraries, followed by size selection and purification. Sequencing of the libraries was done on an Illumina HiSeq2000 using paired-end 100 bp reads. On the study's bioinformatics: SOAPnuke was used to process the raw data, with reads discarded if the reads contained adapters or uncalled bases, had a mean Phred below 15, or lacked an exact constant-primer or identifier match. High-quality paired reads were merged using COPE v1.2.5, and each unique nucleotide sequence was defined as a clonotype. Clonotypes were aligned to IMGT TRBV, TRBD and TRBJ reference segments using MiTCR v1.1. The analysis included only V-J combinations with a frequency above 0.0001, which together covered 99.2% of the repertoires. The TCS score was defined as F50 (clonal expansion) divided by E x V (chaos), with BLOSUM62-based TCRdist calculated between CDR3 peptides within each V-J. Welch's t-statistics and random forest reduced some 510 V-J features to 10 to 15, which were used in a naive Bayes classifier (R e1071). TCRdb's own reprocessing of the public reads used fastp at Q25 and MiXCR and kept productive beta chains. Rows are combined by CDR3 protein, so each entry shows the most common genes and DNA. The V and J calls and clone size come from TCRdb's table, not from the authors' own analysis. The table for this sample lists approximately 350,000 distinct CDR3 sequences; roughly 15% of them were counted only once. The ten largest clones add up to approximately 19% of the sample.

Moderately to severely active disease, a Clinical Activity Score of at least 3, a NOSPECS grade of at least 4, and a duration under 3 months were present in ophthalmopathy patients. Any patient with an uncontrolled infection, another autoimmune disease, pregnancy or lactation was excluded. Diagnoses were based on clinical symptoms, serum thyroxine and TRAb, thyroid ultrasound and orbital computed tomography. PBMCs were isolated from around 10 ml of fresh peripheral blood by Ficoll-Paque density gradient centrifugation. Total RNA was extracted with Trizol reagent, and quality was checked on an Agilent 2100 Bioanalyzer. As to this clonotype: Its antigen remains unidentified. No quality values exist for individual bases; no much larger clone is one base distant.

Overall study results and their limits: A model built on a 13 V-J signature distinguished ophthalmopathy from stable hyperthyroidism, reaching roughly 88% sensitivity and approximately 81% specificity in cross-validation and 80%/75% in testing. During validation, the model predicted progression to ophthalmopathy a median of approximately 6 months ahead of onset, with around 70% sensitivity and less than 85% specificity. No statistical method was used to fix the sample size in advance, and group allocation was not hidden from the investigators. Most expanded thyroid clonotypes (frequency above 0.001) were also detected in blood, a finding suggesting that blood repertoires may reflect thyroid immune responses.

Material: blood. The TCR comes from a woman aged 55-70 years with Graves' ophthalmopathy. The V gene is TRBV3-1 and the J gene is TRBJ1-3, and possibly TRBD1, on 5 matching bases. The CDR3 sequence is CASSQGSSGATGNTIYF. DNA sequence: TGTGCCAGCAGCCAGGGGAGTAGTGGGGCAACTGGAAACACCATATATTTT.